This T cell receptor (beta chain) was captured in a study of T cells after yellow fever vaccination. Study overall: Low-cell-number fractions underwent preparation using SMART-Seq v4 Ultra Low Input. Study findings and constraints: One caveat is that FACS-sorted repertoires could contain abundant clonotypes contaminating from the bulk population.

V was trimmed by 5 bases and J by 0 bases, leaving 14 bases between them. From germline, CDR1 is SGHAT and CDR2 FQNNGV. The CDR3 length is 15 residues. TCRdb independently ran MiXCR on the 5' RACE reads; one entry per CDR3 protein. The sample contains about 120,000 distinct CDR3 sequences, 7.2% of which appear only once. This clonotype was picked up many times. Its antigen is unidentified. The gene calls are TRBV11-2 and TRBJ2-7; D possibly corresponds to TRBD2 (6 bases). The clonotype originates from a young man who received the YFV17D yellow fever vaccine. Here the sequenced sample was CD4+ T cells sorted from PBMCs, taken about 49 days after the first yellow fever vaccination. The CDR3 nucleotides read TGTGCCAGCAGCGCCCGGGACTTAGGCTCCTACGAGCAGTACGTC. It encodes CASSARDLGSYEQYV.